The 30 T cell receptor beta chains given below trace back to one sample, sequenced in a study of beta chain features in type 1 diabetes. Study-level points and caveats: Type 1 diabetes patients had moderately but significantly shorter TCRB CDR3s in all four CD4+ subsets.

No antigens are known for them. The sequenced template was cDNA made from the entire isolated RNA. Generated by immunoSEQ multiplex PCR, the TCRdb table keeps only in-frame clones and is missing some. Of some 360,000 clones in the sample, 8% to 10% were seen once. The sample was central memory CD4+ T cells from blood. These receptors came from a man aged 30-40 years with type 1 diabetes.

This clone was seen a few times. The chain joins TRBV7-2 to TRBJ2-7; 10 bases agree with TRBD2. The CDR3 runs 15 residues. The junction had 5 bases not matched to a gene; V was cut back by 4 bases and J by 2 bases. Germline CDR1 is SGHTA and CDR2 is FQGNSA. CDR3 DNA sequence: TGTGCCAGCAGCTGGAGACTAGCGGGCACCTACGAGCAGTACTTC. Protein sequence: CASSWRLAGTYEQYF.

Many counts were recorded for this clone. A clone one base away is much larger, so this may be a read error. The chain carries TRBV5-6 and TRBJ2-3, with D unresolved. CDR3 length: 11 residues. Trimming left V 2 bases short and J 2 bases short, with 0 bases between. CDR1 is SGHDT and CDR2 is YYEEEE in the germline V gene. CDR3 nucleotides: TGTGCCAGCAGCTTCACAGATACGCAGTATTTT. This encodes CASSFTDTQYF.

This clone has more than one count but fewer than ten. The V gene is TRBV5-6, the J gene TRBJ1-4, with TRBD1 matching 7 bases. V shed 2 bases and J 7 bases; nucleotides not matched to a gene: 8. The CDR3 is 15 amino acids. The germline CDR1 and CDR2 sequences are SGHDT and YYEEEE. The CDR3 loop is CASSFRRGQVEKLFF. CDR3 coding DNA: TGTGCCAGCAGCTTCAGACGCGGACAGGTTGAAAAACTGTTTTTT.

The CDR3 protein is CASSLGTRDEQYF. CDR3 DNA sequence: TGTGCCAGCAGCCTAGGGACCCGAGACGAGCAGTACTTC. The chain couples TRBV7-3 to TRBJ2-7; D might be TRBD1 or TRBD2, each matching 5 bases. The V gene lost 5 bases and the J gene lost 5 bases, with 13 bases spanning the gap. The CDR3 contains 13 residues. CDR1 is SGHTA, CDR2 FQGTGA, per germline.

V usage is TRBV6-4 and J usage is TRBJ2-4; the match to TRBD1 covers 11 bases. There are 13 residues in the CDR3. V lost 9 bases and J lost 7; bases outside the gene matches: 5. In germline, CDR1 is MRHNA, CDR2 SNTAGT. This CDR3 reads CARSGDRGNIQYF. In nucleotides, the CDR3 is TGTGCCAGGTCAGGGGACAGGGGGAACATTCAGTACTTC.

This clone was detected only a few times. The chain is built from TRBV25-1 and TRBJ2-6; D is unclear. Germline V gene sequence: CDR1 MGHDK, CDR2 SYGVNS. Trimming left V 6 bases short and J 0 bases short, with 3 bases between. CDR3 length: 13 amino acids. The CDR3 region is CASRFSGANVLTF. In nucleotides, the CDR3 is TGTGCCAGCAGGTTCTCTGGGGCCAACGTCCTGACTTTC.

This clone has a handful of counts. The chain uses TRBV29-1 and TRBJ1-3, with a weak D call TRBD1 (5 bases). The CDR3 contains 13 residues. Germline V gene lookup returns CDR1 SQVTM and CDR2 ANQGSEA. The V end lost 7 bases, the J end lost 2 bases, and 12 bases lay between the germline ends. In DNA, the CDR3 is TGCAGCGCGCAGGGAGTAGCTGGAAACACCATATATTTT. Amino acid sequence: CSAQGVAGNTIYF. Based on the CDR3 plus reference TRBV29-1 and TRBJ1-3, the full variable domain is SAVISQKPSRDICQRGTSLTIQCQVDSQVTMMFWYRQQPGQSLTLIATANQGSEATYESGFVIDKFPISRPNLTFSTLTVSNMSPEDSSIYLCSAQGVAGNTIYFGEGSWLTVV.

The rearrangement uses TRBV4-1 and TRBJ1-4, with D tentatively TRBD1 (6 bases). From germline, CDR1 is MGHRA and CDR2 YSYEKL. The CDR3 runs to 18 residues. Deletions cut 3 bases from V and 0 bases from J, with 17 bases between. CDR3 sequence reads: CASSHGGGRFATNEKLFF. The CDR3 DNA reads as TGCGCCAGCAGCCATGGGGGGGGCAGGTTTGCAACTAATGAAAAACTGTTTTTT.

There are a few counts of this clone. The chain has TRBV7-8 and TRBJ1-1, with TRBD1 as a possible D gene (5 bases). The V and J ends lost 5 bases and 10 bases respectively, with 14 bases between them. Germline V lookup: CDR1 SGHVS, CDR2 FQNEAQ. The CDR3 is 12 amino acids. The CDR3: CASSEGWRRAFF. In DNA form, the CDR3 reads TGTGCCAGCAGCGAGGGGTGGAGGAGAGCTTTCTTT.

This clone showed up just a few times. The V call is TRBV5-1, the J call TRBJ2-7; possibly TRBD2 for D (6 bases). CDR3 size: 14 residues. The germline gives CDR1 SGHRS, CDR2 YFSETQ. The V end lost 0 bases, the J end lost 6 bases, and 13 bases lay between the germline ends. CDR3 DNA sequence: TGCGCCAGCAGCTTGGCCTGGGGGGAAGGCGAGCAGTACTTC. This translates into CASSLAWGEGEQYF.

This chain joins TRBV7-2 and TRBJ2-4, with D tentatively TRBD1 or TRBD2 (5 bases each). Germline V gene lookup returns CDR1 SGHTA and CDR2 FQGNSA. This CDR3 is built from 17 residues. Trimming pared 0 bases from V and 5 bases from J, leaving 17 bases between. The chain's CDR3 is CASSLAGTGRRQNIQYF. CDR3 nucleotides: TGTGCCAGCAGCTTAGCCGGGACGGGCCGCCGCCAAAACATTCAGTACTTC.

This chain joins TRBV5-5 and TRBJ2-2; 7 positions match TRBD1. CDR3 length: 15 residues. V was pared by 2 bases and J by 1 base, with 2 bases of the junction left unmatched. Looked up from germline, CDR1 is SGHKS and CDR2 is YYEKEE (reference sequence). The CDR3: CASSFRQGNTGELFF. The CDR3 DNA reads TGTGCCAGCAGCTTCCGACAGGGGAACACCGGGGAGCTGTTTTTT.

The chain employs TRBV7-2 and TRBJ2-7; the D call may be TRBD1 or TRBD2 (6 bases each). The germline V gene has CDR1 SGHTA and CDR2 FQGNSA. Between the trimmed V and J ends, which lost 5 bases and 0 bases, there was a span of 20 bases. This CDR3 has 17 residues. The CDR3 DNA follows: TGTGCCAGCAGCAGGGCCGGGGGCCGGGACTCCTCCTACGAGCAGTACTTC. Translating gives CASSRAGGRDSSYEQYF.

A few counts support this clone. The rearrangement joins TRBV5-6 to TRBJ1-2; D not resolved. CDR1 and CDR2 from the germline V gene are SGHDT and YYEEEE. The germline V and J ends were trimmed by 4 bases and 0 bases, with 19 bases remaining between them. CDR3 size: 17 residues. This CDR3 reads CASSRSARWEANYGYTF. CDR3 in DNA: TGTGCCAGCAGCCGATCCGCGAGGTGGGAAGCTAACTATGGCTACACCTTC. Full variable domain (rest looked up from reference TRBV5-6 and TRBJ1-2): DAGVTQSPTHLIKTRGQQVTLRCSPKSGHDTVSWYQQALGQGPQFIFQYYEEEERQRGNFPDRFSGHQFPNYSSELNVNALLLGDSALYLCASSRSARWEANYGYTFGSGTRLTVV.

J is TRBJ2-2 and V is TRBV6-1; no clear D. Deletions cut 4 bases from V and 5 bases from J, with 8 bases between. CDR1 MNHNS and CDR2 SASEGT come from the germline V gene. The CDR3 spans 13 residues. The DNA for the CDR3 is TGTGCCAGCAGTGTTCCTCCGACCGGGGAGCTGTTTTTT. Translated, it gives CASSVPPTGELFF.

The J gene is TRBJ2-7, the V gene TRBV9; D is undetermined. In germline, CDR1 is SGDLS, CDR2 YYNGEE. V lost 4 bases and J 3 bases, leaving 17 bases between the germline ends. CDR3 length: 15 residues. CDR3 in amino acids: CASSINTDPSYEQYF. The CDR3 DNA follows: TGTGCCAGCAGCATAAACACCGACCCGAGCTACGAGCAGTACTTC.

This clone was seen only a few times. V usage is TRBV5-4 and J usage is TRBJ2-7; no firm D call. From germline, CDR1 is SGHNT and CDR2 YYREEE (reference sequence). The CDR3 spans 14 residues. Trimming took 4 bases from V and 7 from J, leaving 18 bases between them. CDR3 sequence reads: CASSPRVGLEEQYF. CDR3 bases: TGTGCCAGCAGCCCCCGAGTAGGGCTGGAGGAGCAGTACTTC.

V gene TRBV27 combines with J gene TRBJ1-5, with TRBD1 matching over 8 bases. The CDR3 extends over 17 amino acids. In germline, CDR1 is MNHEY, CDR2 SMNVEV (reference sequence). With 3 bases clipped from V and 1 base from J, the junction kept 8 bases outside the gene matches. This CDR3 reads CASSFLPTGESNQPQHF. DNA of the CDR3: TGTGCCAGCAGTTTTCTCCCGACAGGGGAGAGCAATCAGCCCCAGCATTTT.

This clone was detected only a few times. V gene TRBV30 combines with J gene TRBJ1-1; TRBD1 is a possible D gene (5 bases). V dropped 4 bases and J dropped 4 bases, with 7 bases sitting between them. Germline V gives CDR1 GTSNPN, CDR2 SVGIG (reference sequence). This CDR3 region has 11 residues. The CDR3 reads CAWIGATEAFF. The CDR3, as DNA: TGTGCCTGGATTGGGGCCACTGAAGCTTTCTTT.

This clone was observed a single time. The CDR3 is CASSQGGNQPQHF. CDR3 bases: TGTGCCAGCAGCCAAGGGGGAAATCAGCCCCAGCATTTT. The chain uses TRBV27 and TRBJ1-5, with a possible D match to TRBD1 (6 bases). CDR1 and CDR2 (germline): MNHEY, SMNVEV (reference sequence). V was trimmed by 6 bases and J by 4 bases, leaving 10 bases between them. The CDR3 is 13 residues long.

The chain employs TRBV28 and TRBJ2-3; TRBD1 or TRBD2 may be the D gene (5 bases each). Germline-derived CDR1 and CDR2 are MDHEN and SYDVKM. V lost 3 bases and J 4 bases, leaving 8 bases between the germline ends. This CDR3 region has 13 residues. The CDR3 coding sequence is TGTGCCAGCAGTTTCAGGGACCCAGATACGCAGTATTTT. Protein sequence: CASSFRDPDTQYF.

The V and J genes are TRBV5-6 and TRBJ2-7; D might be TRBD2 (5 bases). The V end lost 4 bases, the J end lost 3 bases, and 8 bases lay between the germline ends. Germline CDR1 and CDR2: SGHDT and YYEEEE. The CDR3 length is 12 residues. The CDR3 here is CASSPGGYEQYF. CDR3 DNA: TGTGCCAGCAGCCCCGGAGGCTACGAGCAGTACTTC.

The chain has TRBV6-5 and TRBJ2-5; the D is unclear. The CDR3 is 16 amino acids. CDR1 and CDR2 (germline): MNHEY, SVGAGI. V was clipped by 2 bases and J by 5 bases, with 18 bases between them. The CDR3 coding sequence is TGTGCCAGCAGTTACATGGGCACAGAGCCGTGGGAGACCCAGTACTTC. It specifies CASSYMGTEPWETQYF.

The V gene is TRBV7-2, the J gene TRBJ2-7; 8 bases are a match to TRBD1. Germline CDR1 SGHTA, CDR2 FQGNSA. CDR3 size: 15 residues. Unmatched junction bases numbered 8, after V lost 5 bases and J lost 2 bases. The CDR3 DNA sequence: TGTGCCAGCAGCAGACCCGGGACAGGAACCTACGAGCAGTACTTC. Protein product: CASSRPGTGTYEQYF.

This clone has a handful of counts. This chain joins TRBV7-8 and TRBJ2-5, with 9 bases lining up with TRBD2. The CDR3 loop spans 15 amino acids. CDR1 and CDR2 (germline): SGHVS, FQNEAQ. V lost 1 base to trimming and J lost 2 bases; unmatched junction nucleotides: 2. The CDR3 sequence: CASSLGAGGQETQYF. The CDR3 DNA reads as TGTGCCAGCAGCTTAGGAGCGGGGGGTCAAGAGACCCAGTACTTC. Full variable domain (remainder filled in from reference TRBV7-8 and TRBJ2-5): GAGVSQSPRYKVAKRGQDVALRCDPISGHVSLFWYQQALGQGPEFLTYFQNEAQLDKSGLPSDRFFAERPEGSVSTLKIQRTQQEDSAVYLCASSLGAGGQETQYFGPGTRLLVL.

The sample holds a few counts of this clone. Other nucleotide sequences in the sample specify the same CDR3. V and J are TRBV18 and TRBJ1-1; 8 positions match TRBD1. Trimming at V came to 3 bases and at J to 3 bases, leaving 0 bases not matched to a gene. This CDR3 comprises 13 residues. The germline V gene encodes CDR1 KGHSH and CDR2 LQKENI. CDR3 loop: CASSPDRDTEAFF. As DNA, the CDR3 is TGTGCCAGCTCACCGGACAGGGACACTGAAGCTTTCTTT.

For the CDR3, the DNA is TGTGCCAGCTCACCCTCGGGAGCTTCGAACACTGAAGCTTTCTTT. This sequence encodes CASSPSGASNTEAFF. V is TRBV18 and J is TRBJ1-1, with D uncertain. Germline CDR1 is KGHSH and CDR2 is LQKENI. Trimming took 3 bases from V and 1 from J, leaving 12 bases between them. The CDR3 contains 15 residues.

This clone was observed a handful of times. The chain joins TRBV7-2 to TRBJ2-3; 7 bases are shared with TRBD2. The CDR3 totals 13 residues. CDR1 and CDR2 (germline): SGHTA, FQGNSA. Losses at the gene ends were 2 bases for V and 14 bases for J; bases not matched to a gene: 10. The CDR3 bases are TGTGCCAGCAGCTTAAGTCCGGGCGGGAGACCGTATTTT. Its protein product is CASSLSPGGRPYF.

V usage is TRBV6-6 and J usage is TRBJ1-1; D gene unclear. This CDR3 is 12 amino acids long. The germline gives CDR1 MNHNY, CDR2 SVGAGI (reference sequence). Trimming took 7 bases from V and 3 from J, leaving 9 bases between them. CDR3 nucleotide sequence: TGTGCCAGCATAGCTCAGTACACTGAAGCTTTCTTT. Its protein is CASIAQYTEAFF.

This clone was counted only a few times. The chain combines TRBV5-1 with TRBJ1-1; D is possibly TRBD1 (5 bases). The CDR3 length is 13 residues. Germline V lookup: CDR1 SGHRS, CDR2 YFSETQ. V was trimmed by 6 bases and J by 0 bases, leaving 9 bases between them. This CDR3 is CASTRGLNTEAFF. In DNA form, the CDR3 reads TGCGCCAGCACCCGGGGACTGAACACTGAAGCTTTCTTT.